Following are 19 T cell receptor beta chains from one sample sequenced in a study of T cells after yellow fever vaccination (dated 2019 in TCRdb). The sample's treatment or condition label is to be understood as: live attenuated yellow fever vaccine strain. Receptor amplification or capture employed 5' RACE. This sample was sequenced with an Illumina NovaSeq 6000. TCRdb passed the public sequencing reads through fastp at Q25 and MiXCR, retaining productive beta sequences. Each CDR3 protein appears once, grouped with its most common genes and DNA. This sample gives hundreds of thousands of distinct CDR3 sequences in total; roughly a sixth of them show up just once. In total, the top ten clones hold 18% of the sample. The input for sequencing was PBMCs, taken before the yellow fever booster vaccination. Every receptor here comes from a man younger than 35 who received the YFV17D yellow fever vaccine.

V is TRBV29-1 and J is TRBJ2-2; D gene ambiguous. The V end lost 3 bases, the J end lost 1 base, and 15 bases lay between the germline ends. CDR1 and CDR2 from the germline V gene are SQVTM and ANQGSEA. The CDR3 contains 16 residues. The CDR3 loop reads CSVEVMNPRNTGELFF. CDR3 bases: TGCAGCGTTGAGGTCATGAACCCTCGGAACACCGGGGAGCTGTTTTTT.

A few counts support this clonotype. This rearrangement joins TRBV7-9 to TRBJ2-3; D gene uncertain. Per germline, CDR1 SEHNR and CDR2 FQNEAQ (reference sequence). V lost 3 bases, J lost 2 bases, and 12 bases lay in between. The CDR3 consists of 15 residues. The CDR3 here is CASSFGTDPTDTQYF. The CDR3 nucleotides are TGTGCCAGCAGCTTCGGCACGGACCCCACAGATACGCAGTATTTT.

This clonotype occurred a few times. The chain couples TRBV6-1 to TRBJ2-3; D not resolved. The CDR3 consists of 14 residues. The V end was cut by 2 bases, the J end by 6 bases, with 12 bases between. The germline V gene has CDR1 MNHNS and CDR2 SASEGT. Here the CDR3 reads CASSEKTKGDTQYF. CDR3 nucleotides: TGTGCCAGCAGTGAAAAGACAAAAGGGGATACGCAGTATTTT.

This clonotype showed up just a few times. The chain couples TRBV7-2 to TRBJ2-7; D tentatively reads TRBD1 or TRBD2 (5 bases each). The CDR3 consists of 15 residues. Trimming took 1 base from V and 6 from J, leaving 16 bases between them. From germline, CDR1 is SGHTA and CDR2 FQGNSA. CDR3 amino acids: CASSLGGSAALEQYF. The CDR3, as DNA: TGTGCCAGCAGCTTAGGGGGGTCAGCGGCACTCGAGCAGTACTTC.

This clonotype was seen more than once but under ten times. DNA for the CDR3: TGCGCCAGCAGCGCTTGGGAAAGCAATTCACCCCTCCACTTT. Translating gives CASSAWESNSPLHF. The chain is built from TRBV5-1 and TRBJ1-6; no firm D call. Germline CDR1 is SGHRS and CDR2 is YFSETQ. The CDR3 is 14 amino acids. V lost 4 bases and J 7 bases, leaving 12 bases between the germline ends.

The chain couples TRBV5-6 to TRBJ1-6; D gene ambiguous. Germline V gives CDR1 SGHDT, CDR2 YYEEEE. The CDR3 runs 13 residues. Trimming stripped 2 bases from V and 8 bases from J, with 8 bases between. CDR3 DNA sequence: TGTGCCAGCAGCTTAGTCCGGCATTCACCCCTCCACTTT. This codes for CASSLVRHSPLHF.

This clonotype has a count of ten or more. The chain uses TRBV4-1 and TRBJ2-5; a possible D gene is TRBD2 (6 bases). The CDR3 has 16 residues. Per germline, CDR1 MGHRA and CDR2 YSYEKL. Trimming shortened V by 2 bases and J by 2 bases, and 15 bases separated the two germline ends. In nucleotides, the CDR3 is TGCGCCAGCAGCCAACGGGAGTATTCTCGGCAAGAGACCCAGTACTTC. Its protein product is CASSQREYSRQETQYF.

The V gene is TRBV5-5, the J gene TRBJ1-1, with D hard to call. V gave up 4 bases and J gave up 2 bases, with 9 bases separating them. The germline V gene has CDR1 SGHKS and CDR2 YYEKEE (reference sequence). The length of the CDR3 is 13 residues. In DNA, the CDR3 is TGTGCCAGCAGCGTCCAGATTAACACTGAAGCTTTCTTT. Protein sequence: CASSVQINTEAFF. The full variable domain, in which reference TRBV5-5 and TRBJ1-1 provide the parts outside the CDR3, is DAGVTQSPTHLIKTRGQQVTLRCSPISGHKSVSWYQQVLGQGPQFIFQYYEKEERGRGNFPDRFSARQFPNYSSELNVNALLLGDSALYLCASSVQINTEAFFGQGTRLTVV.

This clonotype was recorded a few times. As DNA, the CDR3 is TGTGCCAGCAGCTTGGCACAGGGTCCGTGGGAGACCCAGTACTTC. Translated, it gives CASSLAQGPWETQYF. The J gene is TRBJ2-5, the V gene TRBV11-2; the D gene is possibly TRBD1 (6 bases). V was cut by 3 bases and J by 5 bases, with 16 bases left in between. The V gene's germline CDR1 is SGHAT and CDR2 FQNNGV. The CDR3 consists of 15 residues.

The V gene is TRBV9, the J gene TRBJ2-3; tentative D call: TRBD1 (6 bases). Per the germline V gene, CDR1 is SGDLS and CDR2 is YYNGEE. V was clipped by 0 bases and J by 0 bases, with 11 bases between them. CDR3 length equals 16 residues. In nucleotides, the CDR3 is TGTGCCAGCAGCGTAGGGGACACCATTAGCACAGATACGCAGTATTTT. Its translation: CASSVGDTISTDTQYF.

There are a few counts of this clonotype. The chain carries TRBV7-2 and TRBJ1-1, with D tentatively TRBD1 (5 bases). V was cut by 5 bases and J by 5 bases, with 21 bases left in between. The CDR3 runs to 16 residues. CDR1 SGHTA and CDR2 FQGNSA come from the germline V gene. In DNA form, the CDR3 reads TGTGCCAGCAGCCCGGCCCGGGGGGAACTAGGGACTGAAGCTTTCTTT. Translating it yields CASSPARGELGTEAFF.

V is TRBV7-9 and J is TRBJ2-2; either TRBD1 or TRBD2 may fit D (5 bases each). In germline, CDR1 is SEHNR, CDR2 FQNEAQ (reference sequence). The CDR3 is 13 amino acids. Trimming took off 8 bases at V and 6 bases at J, with 13 bases between the two ends. The CDR3, as DNA: TGTGCCAGCCCCACCCGGGACGCCGGGGAGCTGTTTTTT. Translated: CASPTRDAGELFF.

This clonotype was detected a few times. This chain links TRBV6-6 with TRBJ1-1; perhaps TRBD1 as D (6 bases). The V end lost 5 bases, the J end lost 2 bases, and 12 bases lay between the germline ends. Germline CDR1 and CDR2: MNHNY and SVGAGI (reference sequence). CDR3 length: 14 amino acids. The CDR3 is CASSDGQINTEAFF. The CDR3 coding sequence is TGTGCCAGCAGTGATGGACAGATCAACACTGAAGCTTTCTTT.

The V call is TRBV20-1, the J call TRBJ1-2, with TRBD1 matching over 8 bases. Germline V gene data show CDR1 as DFQATT and CDR2 as SNEGSKA (reference sequence). The CDR3 runs 14 residues. V lost 5 bases and J lost 3; bases outside the gene matches: 8. CDR3 amino acids: CSAEPGGIDYGYTF. The CDR3 DNA is TGCAGTGCTGAGCCAGGGGGCATTGACTATGGCTACACCTTC.

This clonotype has a handful of counts. The chain carries TRBV7-9 and TRBJ1-2; D unresolved. This CDR3 comprises 11 residues. Germline loops: CDR1 SEHNR, CDR2 FQNEAQ (reference sequence). V lost 7 bases and J 2 bases, leaving 5 bases between the germline ends. The CDR3 nucleotides read TGTGCCAGCACCTTCAACTATGGCTACACCTTC. Translation: CASTFNYGYTF.

This clonotype has a handful of counts. The chain has TRBV12-3 or TRBV12-4 and TRBJ1-4; 9 positions agree with TRBD1. Trimming cost V 5 bases and J 6 bases; bases outside gene matches: 4. This CDR3 is 14 amino acids long. CDR3 nucleotides: TGTGCCAGCAGTCACCGGGACAGGGATGAAAAACTGTTTTTT. Encoded protein: CASSHRDRDEKLFF.

This chain joins TRBV7-2 and TRBJ2-1; D tentatively fits TRBD1 or TRBD2 (6 bases each). Germline lookup yields CDR1 SGHTA and CDR2 FQGNSA. V lost 5 bases and J 9 bases, leaving 20 bases between the germline ends. CDR3 size: 15 residues. The CDR3 sequence is CASSAGLRGSGEQFF. DNA for the CDR3: TGTGCCAGCAGCGCGGGACTTAGGGGGTCTGGTGAGCAGTTCTTC. Using reference TRBV7-2 and TRBJ2-1 for the parts outside the CDR3, the full variable domain is GAGVSQSPSNKVTEKGKDVELRCDPISGHTALYWYRQSLGQGLEFLIYFQGNSAPDKSGLPSDRFSAERTGGSVSTLTIQRTQQEDSAVYLCASSAGLRGSGEQFFGPGTRLTVL.

The chain employs TRBV6-1 and TRBJ2-5, with D unresolved. This CDR3 has 16 amino acids. Germline V lookup: CDR1 MNHNS, CDR2 SASEGT. Deletions cut 2 bases from V and 1 base from J, with 14 bases between. The CDR3 protein is CASSEWLGSVQETQYF. The CDR3 coding sequence is TGTGCCAGCAGTGAATGGCTCGGGTCCGTCCAAGAGACCCAGTACTTC.

This chain joins TRBV19 and TRBJ1-3; D remains ambiguous. This CDR3 region has 17 residues. V shed 0 bases and J shed 0 bases, with 12 bases lying between them. Germline V gene sequence: CDR1 LNHDA, CDR2 SQIVND (reference sequence). The CDR3: CASSIDREARSGNTIYF. CDR3 sequence (DNA): TGTGCCAGTAGTATAGATCGGGAGGCTCGCTCTGGAAACACCATATATTTT. Supplemented by reference TRBV19 and TRBJ1-3, the full variable domain reads DGGITQSPKYLFRKEGQNVTLSCEQNLNHDAMYWYRQDPGQGLRLIYYSQIVNDFQKGDIAEGYSVSREKKESFPLTVTSAQKNPTAFYLCASSIDREARSGNTIYFGEGSWLTVV.